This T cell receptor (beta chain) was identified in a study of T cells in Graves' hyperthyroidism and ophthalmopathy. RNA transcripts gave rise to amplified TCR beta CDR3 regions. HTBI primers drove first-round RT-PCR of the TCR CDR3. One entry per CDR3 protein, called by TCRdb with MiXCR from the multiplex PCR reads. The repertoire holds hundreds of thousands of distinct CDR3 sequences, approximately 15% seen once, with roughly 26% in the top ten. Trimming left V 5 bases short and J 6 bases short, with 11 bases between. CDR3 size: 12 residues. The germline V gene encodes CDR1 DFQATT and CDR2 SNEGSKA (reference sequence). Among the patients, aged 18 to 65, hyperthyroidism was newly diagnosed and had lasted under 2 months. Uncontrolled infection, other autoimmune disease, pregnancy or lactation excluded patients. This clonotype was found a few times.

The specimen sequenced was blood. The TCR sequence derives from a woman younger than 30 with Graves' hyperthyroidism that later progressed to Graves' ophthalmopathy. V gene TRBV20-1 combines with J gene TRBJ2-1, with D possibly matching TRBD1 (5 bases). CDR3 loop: CSALPRGNEQFF. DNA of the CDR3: TGCAGTGCTCTCCCTAGGGGCAATGAGCAGTTCTTC.